The 20 T cell receptor beta chains below were found in one sample sequenced in a study of blood T cell repertoires in COVID-19. The protocol was immunoSEQ multiplex PCR, while the TCRdb copy is restricted to in-frame clones and leaves out a portion. This table holds tens of thousands of clones, over 75% found once. Sequenced material: peripheral blood. These receptors were obtained from a man aged 50 to 60 with active COVID-19.

V usage is TRBV9 and J usage is TRBJ2-3; D not resolved. Deletions cut 7 bases from V and 2 bases from J, with 14 bases between. The CDR3 is 14 residues long. Germline V CDR1 and CDR2: SGDLS, YYNGEE. CDR3 sequence reads: CASADFSLTDTQYF. The CDR3, as DNA: TGTGCCAGCGCTGACTTCTCCCTCACAGATACGCAGTATTTT.

The chain couples TRBV7-9 to TRBJ2-7, with 11 nucleotides matching TRBD2. V dropped 5 bases and J dropped 4; count of bases not matched to a gene: 13. Per the germline V gene, CDR1 is SEHNR and CDR2 is FQNEAQ (reference sequence). The CDR3 totals 17 residues. The CDR3 spells CASSLRLAGINSYEQYF. The CDR3 coding sequence is TGTGCCAGCAGCCTGAGACTAGCGGGAATCAATTCGTACGAGCAGTACTTC. Filled out from reference TRBV7-9 and TRBJ2-7, the complete variable domain reads DTGVSQNPRHKITKRGQNVTFRCDPISEHNRLYWYRQTLGQGPEFLTYFQNEAQLEKSRLLSDRFSAERPKGSFSTLEIQRTEQGDSAMYLCASSLRLAGINSYEQYFGPGTRLTVT.

The chain carries TRBV27 and TRBJ2-7; 9 positions match TRBD1. The CDR3 is 14 residues long. Germline CDR1 and CDR2: MNHEY and SMNVEV (reference sequence). Germline trimming cut 2 bases from V and 2 bases from J; bases unmatched to any gene: 1. The CDR3 loop is CASSLDRGTYEQYF. The CDR3 DNA follows: TGTGCCAGCAGTTTAGACAGGGGGACCTACGAGCAGTACTTC.

The chain is built from TRBV5-8 and TRBJ1-5; D might be TRBD1 (6 bases). The germline gives CDR1 SGHTS, CDR2 YDEGEE. This CDR3 region has 14 residues. Between the trimmed V and J ends, which lost 3 bases and 4 bases, there was a span of 11 bases. Written as DNA, the CDR3 is TGTGCCAGCAGCTCCTACAGGGAAAATCAGCCCCAGCATTTT. This encodes CASSSYRENQPQHF.

The chain combines TRBV6-5 with TRBJ2-3; D is unclear. V was trimmed by 10 bases and J by 0 bases, leaving 11 bases between them. Germline CDR1 MNHEY, CDR2 SVGAGI. The CDR3 loop spans 13 amino acids. In DNA form, the CDR3 reads TGTGCCACCAAGGAGTCTAGCACAGATACGCAGTATTTT. It translates to CATKESSTDTQYF.

This rearrangement joins TRBV24-1 to TRBJ1-1; D remains unclear. The V and J ends lost 4 bases and 0 bases respectively, with 14 bases between them. This CDR3 has 16 residues. Germline V gene sequence: CDR1 KGHDR, CDR2 SFDVKD. CDR3 amino acids: CATSDLNRVMNTEAFF. CDR3 bases: TGTGCCACCAGTGACCTCAACCGGGTTATGAACACTGAAGCTTTCTTT.

This chain joins TRBV11-1 and TRBJ2-3; a possible D gene is TRBD2 (5 bases). Between the trimmed V and J ends, which lost 1 base and 5 bases, there was a span of 7 bases. Per germline, CDR1 SGHAT and CDR2 FQDESV (reference sequence). The CDR3 runs 13 residues. The CDR3 reads CASSLGAGDTQYF. The CDR3 DNA sequence: TGTGCCAGCAGCTTAGGGGCGGGAGATACGCAGTATTTT.

The chain employs TRBV7-9 and TRBJ2-7; a weak D match, TRBD2 (6 bases). Germline V gene sequence: CDR1 SEHNR, CDR2 FQNEAQ (reference sequence). This CDR3 comprises 16 residues. Trimming removed 5 bases at V and 4 bases at J, with 21 bases between. DNA for the CDR3: TGTGCCAGCAGCCCCTACAGAGGAGGGTCGGCATACGAGCAGTACTTC. It yields the protein CASSPYRGGSAYEQYF.

The rearrangement links TRBV7-9 to TRBJ2-7; 10 nucleotides align to TRBD1. Germline CDR1 reads SEHNR; CDR2 reads FQNEAQ (reference sequence). Trimming took 5 bases from V and 2 from J; bases not matched to a gene: 6. The CDR3 has 15 residues. Here the CDR3 DNA reads TGTGCCAGCAGCGATAGAGGGACAGGGGCCTACGAGCAGTACTTC. As protein: CASSDRGTGAYEQYF. Drawing the rest from reference TRBV7-9 and TRBJ2-7, the complete variable domain is DTGVSQNPRHKITKRGQNVTFRCDPISEHNRLYWYRQTLGQGPEFLTYFQNEAQLEKSRLLSDRFSAERPKGSFSTLEIQRTEQGDSAMYLCASSDRGTGAYEQYFGPGTRLTVT.

This clone was counted once. The chain links TRBV2 to TRBJ2-7, with 8 bases identical to TRBD1. After removal of 6 bases from V and 5 bases from J, the junction contained 15 bases not matched to a gene. Germline V gene sequence: CDR1 SNHLY, CDR2 FYNNEI. The CDR3 runs to 16 residues. CDR3 in DNA: TGTGCCAGCAGAGAAACTTGGACAGGGCAAGGGGACGAGCAGTACTTC. It specifies CASRETWTGQGDEQYF. The full variable domain, completed using reference TRBV2 and TRBJ2-7, is EPEVTQTPSHQVTQMGQEVILRCVPISNHLYFYWYRQILGQKVEFLVSFYNNEISEKSEIFDDQFSVERPDGSNFTLKIRSTKLEDSAMYFCASRETWTGQGDEQYFGPGTRLTVT.

V and J are TRBV2 and TRBJ2-3; TRBD1 might be the D (6 bases). The CDR3 is 15 amino acids. The V end was cut by 8 bases, the J end by 4 bases, with 19 bases between. Germline values: CDR1 SNHLY, CDR2 FYNNEI. CDR3 sequence (DNA): TGTGCCAGCCGAAACTCCCCACAGGGCTCAGATACGCAGTATTTT. It yields the protein CASRNSPQGSDTQYF.

The rearrangement joins TRBV30 to TRBJ1-2; D not resolved. This CDR3 has 12 residues. CDR1 and CDR2 from the germline V gene are GTSNPN and SVGIG (reference sequence). V was trimmed by 3 bases and J by 2 bases, leaving 7 bases between them. CDR3 in DNA: TGTGCCTGGAGGAGAATGAACTATGGCTACACCTTC. It specifies CAWRRMNYGYTF.

The V and J genes are TRBV4-1 and TRBJ2-1; TRBD2 agrees at 8 bases. The V and J ends lost 0 bases and 6 bases, in that order; junction bases with no gene match: 10. CDR1 and CDR2 (germline): MGHRA, YSYEKL. This CDR3 is 17 amino acids long. The CDR3 DNA is TGCGCCAGCAGCCAAGACGGCCTCGCGGGAGGACCCAATGAGCAGTTCTTC. Translating gives CASSQDGLAGGPNEQFF.

J is TRBJ1-4 and V is TRBV5-1; the D gene is possibly TRBD1 (6 bases). Germline V gives CDR1 SGHRS, CDR2 YFSETQ. Deletions cut 4 bases from V and 7 bases from J, with 17 bases between. The CDR3 is made up of 15 amino acids. Here the CDR3 reads CASSETGGLGEKLFF. The CDR3 nucleotides read TGCGCCAGCAGCGAGACAGGAGGATTAGGTGAAAAACTGTTTTTT.

This rearrangement joins TRBV27 to TRBJ2-1, with 9 bases that match TRBD2. V shed 7 bases and J 7 bases; nucleotides not matched to a gene: 20. The germline V gene encodes CDR1 MNHEY and CDR2 SMNVEV (reference sequence). CDR3 length equals 18 residues. DNA of the CDR3: TGTGCCAGCACCTCTACAACTATCCCGGGACTAGCCCTTAATGAGCAGTTCTTC. Amino acids: CASTSTTIPGLALNEQFF.

On this clone itself: Other DNA variants within this sample encode the same CDR3. This sequence joins TRBV7-2 and TRBJ2-5, with TRBD2 as a possible D gene (5 bases). The CDR3 loop spans 14 amino acids. Trimming shortened V by 5 bases and J by 3 bases, and 13 bases separated the two germline ends. Germline CDR1 SGHTA, CDR2 FQGNSA. The CDR3 reads CASSPNRGKETQYF. The CDR3 DNA is TGTGCCAGCAGCCCGAACCGGGGAAAAGAGACCCAGTACTTC.

V and J are TRBV5-8 and TRBJ1-2; unclear D gene. CDR1 SGHTS and CDR2 YDEGEE come from the germline V gene. The germline V and J ends were trimmed by 1 base and 2 bases, with 12 bases remaining between them. The length of the CDR3 is 15 residues. CDR3 protein: CASSLRQVRNYGYTF. The CDR3, as DNA: TGTGCCAGCAGCTTGCGTCAAGTGAGGAACTATGGCTACACCTTC.

CDR3 residues: CASSPDRNEAFF. In DNA, the CDR3 is TGTGCCAGCTCACCCGACAGGAATGAAGCTTTCTTT. The chain links TRBV18 to TRBJ1-1; D possibly corresponds to TRBD1 (6 bases). Germline V lookup: CDR1 KGHSH, CDR2 LQKENI. V was cut by 3 bases and J by 7 bases, with 9 bases left in between. The CDR3 length is 12 residues.

This clone was detected only a few times. The chain uses TRBV7-2 and TRBJ1-1; 7 bases line up with TRBD1. This CDR3 region has 16 residues. The J segment lost 7 bases and the V segment lost 2 bases, leaving 13 bases of the junction unmatched. The germline V gene encodes CDR1 SGHTA and CDR2 FQGNSA. CDR3 amino acids: CASSLQTEGAGFEAFF. The DNA of the CDR3 is TGTGCCAGCAGCTTACAAACAGAGGGGGCGGGCTTTGAAGCTTTCTTT.

This chain joins TRBV18 and TRBJ2-5; 13 nucleotides agree with TRBD2. CDR1 and CDR2 (germline): KGHSH, LQKENI. This CDR3 comprises 14 residues. V lost 5 bases, J lost 5 bases, and 2 bases stayed unmatched. The chain's CDR3 is CASSGLAGVETQYF. The DNA of the CDR3 is TGTGCCAGCTCAGGACTAGCGGGGGTGGAGACCCAGTACTTC.